A single sample gave rise to the 10 T cell receptor beta chains below, sequenced in a study of identical twins listed by TCRdb under 2016. Library preparation was by 5' RACE. The reads were generated on an Illumina HiSeq 2000. The public sequencing data were trimmed at Q25 with fastp and processed into clonotypes with MiXCR by TCRdb, which kept only in-frame beta chains. Each CDR3 protein appears once, grouped with its most common genes and DNA. Recorded for this sample are approximately 530,000 distinct CDR3 sequences; under 25% of them occurred a single time. The leading ten clones occupy 0.45% to 0.5% of the sample. The sample also formed part of further work on yellow fever vaccine responses in identical twins.

Input material: CD4+ T cells sorted from blood. The origin of the receptors is a woman younger than 30 in good health.

V usage is TRBV5-1 and J usage is TRBJ2-1, with a weak D call TRBD2 (6 bases). Trimming took off 0 bases at V and 0 bases at J, with 13 bases between the two ends. The CDR3 loop spans 17 amino acids. Germline V gives CDR1 SGHRS, CDR2 YFSETQ. The CDR3 DNA reads TGCGCCAGCAGCTTGGGACACGGGAGCCCCTCCTACAATGAGCAGTTCTTC. This encodes CASSLGHGSPSYNEQFF.

The chain couples TRBV28 to TRBJ2-6; D possibly uses TRBD1 or TRBD2 (5 bases each). V was cut by 7 bases and J by 2 bases, with 12 bases left in between. The CDR3 extends over 15 amino acids. Germline V gives CDR1 MDHEN, CDR2 SYDVKM. CDR3 sequence reads: CASINQGAGANVLTF. In DNA form, the CDR3 reads TGTGCCAGCATTAATCAGGGAGCTGGGGCCAACGTCCTGACTTTC. Complete variable domain (other parts from reference TRBV28 and TRBJ2-6): DVKVTQSSRYLVKRTGEKVFLECVQDMDHENMFWYRQDPGLGLRLIYFSYDVKMKEKGDIPEGYSVSREKKERFSLILESASTNQTSMYLCASINQGAGANVLTFGAGSRLTVL.

CDR3 in DNA: TGTGCCAGTAGTATGTCGGGACAAAACTACAATGAGCAGTTCTTC. It codes for CASSMSGQNYNEQFF. V and J are TRBV19 and TRBJ2-1, with D possibly matching TRBD1 (6 bases). Trimming shortened V by 3 bases and J by 3 bases, and 12 bases separated the two germline ends. The germline CDR1 and CDR2 sequences are LNHDA and SQIVND (reference sequence). This CDR3 is 15 amino acids long.

The chain is built from TRBV3-1 and TRBJ2-1; TRBD2 aligns across 10 bases. This CDR3 has 18 amino acids. Per the germline V gene, CDR1 is LGHDT and CDR2 is YNNKEL (reference sequence). Trimming cost V 6 bases and J 2 bases; bases outside gene matches: 13. CDR3 sequence (DNA): TGTGCCAGCAGTCAAACGCCTAGCGGGGGCCCGACCTACAATGAGCAGTTCTTC. Residues: CASSQTPSGGPTYNEQFF.

This clonotype showed up just a few times. This chain connects TRBV13 to TRBJ1-5; D is unclear. Germline values: CDR1 PRHDT, CDR2 FYEKMQ (reference sequence). V lost 0 bases to trimming and J lost 9 bases, with 12 bases between them. CDR3 size: 14 residues. CDR3 in DNA: TGTGCCAGCAGCTTAGGCTGGCAGCCTGGGCCCCAGCATTTT. It is translated as CASSLGWQPGPQHF.

The chain has TRBV7-9 and TRBJ2-5, with D possibly being TRBD2 (6 bases). Trimming left V 4 bases short and J 2 bases short, with 17 bases between. The germline CDR1 and CDR2 sequences are SEHNR and FQNEAQ (reference sequence). This CDR3 region has 16 residues. The CDR3 region is CASSSIGAGLQETQYF. DNA of the CDR3: TGTGCCAGCAGCTCTATAGGGGCGGGGCTACAAGAGACCCAGTACTTC.

V and J are TRBV5-6 and TRBJ2-7; D possibly matches TRBD1 or TRBD2 (5 bases each). CDR3 length equals 13 residues. V dropped 0 bases and J dropped 6 bases, with 10 bases sitting between them. The V gene's germline CDR1 is SGHDT and CDR2 YYEEEE. CDR3 in DNA: TGTGCCAGCAGCTTGGCGGGACCCGGCGAGCAGTACTTC. Its translation: CASSLAGPGEQYF.

The chain carries TRBV27 and TRBJ2-7, with 9 bases lining up with TRBD2. Germline lookup yields CDR1 MNHEY and CDR2 SMNVEV (reference sequence). The length of the CDR3 is 16 residues. V shed 5 bases, J shed 4 bases, and the junction held 12 bases outside the gene matches. The CDR3 DNA is TGTGCCAGCAGTAACAGTTTAGCGGGAGCGGGGTACGAGCAGTACTTC. Residues: CASSNSLAGAGYEQYF.

This clonotype was picked up a small number of times. This rearrangement joins TRBV7-9 to TRBJ2-2, with 10 bases aligning to TRBD1. V was clipped by 4 bases and J by 2 bases; unmatched bases: 4. This CDR3 has 16 residues. CDR1 is SEHNR and CDR2 is FQNEAQ in the germline V gene (reference sequence). CDR3 DNA: TGTGCCAGCAGCTCTGGGACAGGGGTAAACACCGGGGAGCTGTTTTTT. Its translation: CASSSGTGVNTGELFF.

The chain recombines TRBV3-1 with TRBJ1-2, with D maybe TRBD1 (6 bases). Germline V gene sequence: CDR1 LGHDT, CDR2 YNNKEL (reference sequence). Deletions cut 0 bases from V and 7 bases from J, with 9 bases between. The CDR3 is made up of 13 amino acids. The CDR3 nucleotides read TGTGCCAGCAGCCAAGAGACAGGAGGTGGCTACACCTTC. It codes for CASSQETGGGYTF.